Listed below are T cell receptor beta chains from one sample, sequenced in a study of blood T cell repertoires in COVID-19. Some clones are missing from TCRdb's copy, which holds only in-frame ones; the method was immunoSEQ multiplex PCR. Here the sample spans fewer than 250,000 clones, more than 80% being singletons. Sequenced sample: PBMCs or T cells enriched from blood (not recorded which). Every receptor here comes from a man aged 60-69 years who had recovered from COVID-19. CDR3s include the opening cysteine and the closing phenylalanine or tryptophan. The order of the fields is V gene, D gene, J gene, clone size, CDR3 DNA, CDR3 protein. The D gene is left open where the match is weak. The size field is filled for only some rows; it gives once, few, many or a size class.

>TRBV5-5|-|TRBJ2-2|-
TGTGCCAGCAGCTTGGCTCTGCAGGGGCCCTACACCGGGGAGCTGTTTTTT
CASSLALQGPYTGELFF
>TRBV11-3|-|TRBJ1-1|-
TGTGCCAGCAGCTTAAGGGAGATGAACACTGAAGCTTTCTTT
CASSLREMNTEAFF
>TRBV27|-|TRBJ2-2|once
TGTGCCAGCAGTAAGGCTCAGGTTTACACCGGGGAGCTGTTTTTT
CASSKAQVYTGELFF
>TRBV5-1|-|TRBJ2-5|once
TGCGCCAGCAGCTTGGGAGACAGGGAGGCAGAGACCCAGTACTTC
CASSLGDREAETQYF
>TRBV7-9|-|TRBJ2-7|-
TGTGCCAGCAGCCCCGGTATAGCGGACGAGCAGTACTTC
CASSPGIADEQYF
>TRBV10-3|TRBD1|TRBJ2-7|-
TGTGCCATCAGTAAAGCGGACAGGGGGGCCTACGAGCAGTACTTC
CAISKADRGAYEQYF
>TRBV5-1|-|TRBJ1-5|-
TGCGCCAGCAGCTTGGGGGGGACAACGGATCAGCCCCAGCATTTT
CASSLGGTTDQPQHF
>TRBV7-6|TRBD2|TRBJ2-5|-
TGTGCCAGCAGCTTAGCGCTCACTAGCGGGGGGGCCTTTGAGACCCAGTACTTC
CASSLALTSGGAFETQYF
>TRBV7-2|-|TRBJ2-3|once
TGTGCCAGCAGCCCCCTGGGGGGTCGTGGGACAGATACGCAGTATTTT
CASSPLGGRGTDTQYF
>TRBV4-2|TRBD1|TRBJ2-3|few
TGTGCCAGCAGCCAAGTAACAGGGGGACGGTCAGATACGCAGTATTTT
CASSQVTGGRSDTQYF
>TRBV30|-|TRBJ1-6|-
TGTGCCTGGAGTTCGGCGGGGGGAAATTCACCCCTCCACTTT
CAWSSAGGNSPLHF
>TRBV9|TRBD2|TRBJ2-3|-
TGTGCCAGCAGCCCTCGGACTAGCGGGGGGATGGATACGCAGTATTTT
CASSPRTSGGMDTQYF
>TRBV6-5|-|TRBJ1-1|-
TGTGCCAGCGCGGGAAATATGAACACTGAAGCTTTCTTT
CASAGNMNTEAFF
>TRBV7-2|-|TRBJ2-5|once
TGTGCCAGCGGAACCTCAGGACTATTGGAGACCCAGTACTTC
CASGTSGLLETQYF
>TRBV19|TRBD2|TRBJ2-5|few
TGTGCCAGTAGTTGGGGGGGGGAGACCCAGTACTTC
CASSWGGETQYF
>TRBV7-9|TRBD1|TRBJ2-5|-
TGTGCCAGCAGCTCCGGACAGGGAGAATTCGAGACCCAGTACTTC
CASSSGQGEFETQYF
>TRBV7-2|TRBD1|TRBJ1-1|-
TGTGCCAGCAGCCTAGGGACAGGGGCTCGAGGGAACACTGAAGCTTTCTTT
CASSLGTGARGNTEAFF
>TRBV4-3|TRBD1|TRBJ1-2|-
TGCGCCAGCAGCCAAGAGGGACAGGGGTTTTCTGGCTACACCTTC
CASSQEGQGFSGYTF
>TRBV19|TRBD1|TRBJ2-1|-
TGTGCCAGTAGTGTCACAGGGGGCGCTTTCAATGAGCAGTTCTTC
CASSVTGGAFNEQFF
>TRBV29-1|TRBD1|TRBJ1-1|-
TGCAGCGTTGTGGGACAGGGGGCCGGGGCTTTCTTT
CSVVGQGAGAFF
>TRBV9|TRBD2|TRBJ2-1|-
TGTGCCAGCAGCGTACGGGGGGACCCCTCCGGGAATGAGCAGTTCTTC
CASSVRGDPSGNEQFF
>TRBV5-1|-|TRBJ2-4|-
TGCGCCAGCAGCTTGGACTCATTCCTAAACATTCAGTACTTC
CASSLDSFLNIQYF
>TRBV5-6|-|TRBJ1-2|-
TGTGCCAGCAGCTTGGCTGGACAGTTCTATGGCTACACCTTC
CASSLAGQFYGYTF
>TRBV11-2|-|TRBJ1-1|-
TGTGCCAGCAGCTCCCCCCGCAGGCTTGAAGCTTTCTTT
CASSSPRRLEAFF
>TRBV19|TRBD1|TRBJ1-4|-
TGTGCCAGTAGTATATCTCCTTTCGGGACAGCTCGGGAAAAACTGTTTTTT
CASSISPFGTAREKLFF
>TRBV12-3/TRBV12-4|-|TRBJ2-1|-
TGTGCCAGCAGTTTGGTGAAGGGGCAGGAGCAGTTCTTC
CASSLVKGQEQFF